The 4 T cell receptor beta chains below come from one sample, sequenced in a study of vaccination and CD4 T cells after COVID-19. Which antigens these TCRs recognize remains unknown. The treatment: roughly ten-day PBMC culture with coronavirus spike peptide pools or control peptides (ViraFEST assay). An Oncomine TCR Beta short-read assay was used to sequence the DNA from cultured CD4+ T cells. TCRdb fed the PCR reads into MiXCR, producing one record per CDR3 protein. The sample holds over 14,000 distinct CDR3 sequences, roughly 61% seen once. What was sequenced was CD4+ T cells from blood, cultured in vitro. These receptors came from a human donor who had recovered from COVID-19.

A few counts support this clonotype. The genes are TRBV2 and TRBJ2-7; D is unresolved. The germline gives CDR1 SNHLY, CDR2 FYNNEI. V was pared by 7 bases and J by 0 bases, with 13 bases between. The CDR3 is 14 amino acids. The CDR3 DNA is TGTGCCAGCACTTTAAGACTGAACTCCTACGAGCAGTACTTC. It encodes CASTLRLNSYEQYF.

This clonotype was seen a handful of times. The genes are TRBV6-1 and TRBJ1-1, with D possibly being TRBD1 (5 bases). Trimming pared 5 bases from V and 4 bases from J, leaving 17 bases between. Germline V gives CDR1 MNHNS, CDR2 SASEGT. The CDR3 consists of 15 residues. In DNA, the CDR3 is TGTGCCAGCAGTCCCACCCAGGGTAGACGCACTGAAGCTTTCTTT. Its protein is CASSPTQGRRTEAFF.

This clonotype appeared a single time. This chain links TRBV28 with TRBJ2-3, with 9 bases aligning to TRBD2. CDR1 MDHEN and CDR2 SYDVKM come from the germline V gene. V trimming: 3 bases; J trimming: 4 bases; junction bases outside the gene matches: 5. This CDR3 has 15 amino acids. The CDR3 protein is CASSLLAGVSDTQYF. The DNA of the CDR3 is TGTGCCAGCAGTTTGTTAGCGGGAGTATCAGATACGCAGTATTTT. The full variable domain, completed using reference TRBV28 and TRBJ2-3, is DVKVTQSSRYLVKRTGEKVFLECVQDMDHENMFWYRQDPGLGLRLIYFSYDVKMKEKGDIPEGYSVSREKKERFSLILESASTNQTSMYLCASSLLAGVSDTQYFGPGTRLTVL.

The chain recombines TRBV19 with TRBJ2-4; 7 positions match TRBD1. The CDR3 totals 14 residues. V dropped 9 bases and J dropped 1; count of bases not matched to a gene: 6. In germline, CDR1 is LNHDA, CDR2 SQIVND (reference sequence). CDR3 nucleotides: TGTGCCAGGCTTGGGACAGATGCCAAAAACATTCAGTACTTC. Its translation: CARLGTDAKNIQYF. Combining the CDR3 with reference TRBV19 and TRBJ2-4 gives the whole variable domain DGGITQSPKYLFRKEGQNVTLSCEQNLNHDAMYWYRQDPGQGLRLIYYSQIVNDFQKGDIAEGYSVSREKKESFPLTVTSAQKNPTAFYLCARLGTDAKNIQYFGAGTRLSVL.